A selection of T cell receptor beta chains follows, all from one sample in a study of a mutant IDH1 vaccine in newly diagnosed glioma. Data came from immunoSEQ multiplex PCR; TCRdb stores just in-frame clones and leaves some out. The sample lists around 28,000 clones; around 80% were seen once. Antigen specificity for these receptors is unknown. Sequenced material: PBMCs, taken from a glioma patient whose treatment included an IDH1 peptide vaccine. Every receptor here comes from a young woman with glioma. CDR3s include the opening cysteine and the closing phenylalanine or tryptophan. The D gene is left open where the match is weak. Rows may omit the clone size; those that give it use once, few, many or a size class.

CDR3nt	CDR3aa	abundance	j_gene	v_gene	d_gene
TGTGCCAGCACCGCCGGGACAGGAAACAATTCACCCCTCCACTTT	CASTAGTGNNSPLHF	NA	TRBJ1-6	TRBV6-6	TRBD1
TGTGCCAGCAGTGATCCCCAGGGGGCGACCTACGAGCAGTACTTC	CASSDPQGATYEQYF	NA	TRBJ2-7	TRBV25-1	TRBD1
TGTGCCAGCAGCTCCGAGGACTTCCTATCCTACGAGCAGTACTTC	CASSSEDFLSYEQYF	once	TRBJ2-7	TRBV7-2	NA
TGTGCCAGCACCACCCCTCGGCATTTTAACTATGGCTACACCTTC	CASTTPRHFNYGYTF	NA	TRBJ1-2	TRBV2	NA
TGTGCCAGCAGGTTAGGGTTGGACACCGGGGAGCTGTTTTTT	CASRLGLDTGELFF	NA	TRBJ2-2	TRBV7-9	NA
TGTGCCAGCAGCTTACTGGGGAACACTGAAGCTTTCTTT	CASSLLGNTEAFF	few	TRBJ1-1	TRBV7-3	NA
TGCAGCGTTGGAGGTACCCATGGCTACACCTTC	CSVGGTHGYTF	medium-sized	TRBJ1-2	TRBV29-1	NA
TGTGCCAGCAGCTTAGCCACATCAACTGGCTACACCTTC	CASSLATSTGYTF	few	TRBJ1-2	TRBV7-9	NA
TGCGCCAGCAGCCAGGTAGGGACAGGGGACACTGAAGCTTTCTTT	CASSQVGTGDTEAFF	NA	TRBJ1-1	TRBV4-1	TRBD1
TGTGCTAGCAGCTTAGAAGCGGGGGGCCAAGAGACCCAGTACTTC	CASSLEAGGQETQYF	NA	TRBJ2-5	TRBV7-7	TRBD2
TGTGCCACCAGCAGAGATTCGGGGCAGGTCTACAATGAGCAGTTCTTC	CATSRDSGQVYNEQFF	NA	TRBJ2-1	TRBV15	NA
TGTGCCAGCCGAATAGGACCCGAGAGGAACACTGAAGCTTTCTTT	CASRIGPERNTEAFF	NA	TRBJ1-1	TRBV6-5	NA
TGTGCCAGCAGCGTGGCGGGGGAAGCAGATACGCAGTATTTT	CASSVAGEADTQYF	NA	TRBJ2-3	TRBV9	TRBD2
TGCGCCAGCAGCTACTCGGGGACTAGCGGGGGGGCCCCCGAGCAGTTCTTC	CASSYSGTSGGAPEQFF	once	TRBJ2-1	TRBV5-1	TRBD2
TGTGCCAGCAGTTTGGGGCCGCTGGGGAACATTCAGTACTTC	CASSLGPLGNIQYF	NA	TRBJ2-4	TRBV27	NA
TGTGCCAGCAGCTCCGGGACAGGGGCCTACGAGCAGTACTTC	CASSSGTGAYEQYF	NA	TRBJ2-7	TRBV13	TRBD1
TGCGCCAGCAGCTTGGCGGGTGAAAAACTGTTTTTT	CASSLAGEKLFF	few	TRBJ1-4	TRBV5-1	NA
TGCGCCAGCAACGTTTTGGGACAGGGTGAAACTCAGTACTTC	CASNVLGQGETQYF	NA	TRBJ2-4	TRBV5-1	TRBD1
TGTGCCAGCAGTGGTAGCGGATACGAGCAGTACTTC	CASSGSGYEQYF	NA	TRBJ2-7	TRBV6-1	NA
TGCGCCAGCGGCCCTTGGGGGGGCGCGACTCACAATGAGCAGTTCTTC	CASGPWGGATHNEQFF	NA	TRBJ2-1	TRBV4-1	NA
TGTGCCAGCTCACTGGGGTCGGTTTGGAGCAGCGATGGCTACACCTTC	CASSLGSVWSSDGYTF	NA	TRBJ1-2	TRBV18	NA
TGCGCCAGCAGCTTGGCCGGGACCTCGAACACTGAAGCTTTCTTT	CASSLAGTSNTEAFF	NA	TRBJ1-1	TRBV5-1	NA
TGCAGCGTTGAACTTGGGACTACTAAAGAGACCCAGTACTTC	CSVELGTTKETQYF	NA	TRBJ2-5	TRBV29-1	TRBD2
TGTGCCAGCTCACCGAGGACAGGGGGAGACGAGCAGTACTTC	CASSPRTGGDEQYF	NA	TRBJ2-7	TRBV18	TRBD1
TGTGCCAGCAGTGGTGACCCCGTCATTAGCTATGGCTACACCTTC	CASSGDPVISYGYTF	NA	TRBJ1-2	TRBV2	NA
TGCGCCAGCAGCCAAGAGATCCAGCTGCTCTCCTACGAGCAGTACTTC	CASSQEIQLLSYEQYF	NA	TRBJ2-7	TRBV4-1	NA
TGTGCCAGCGCGAAGACTAGCGGGGGGGCCGGGGAGCTGTTTTTT	CASAKTSGGAGELFF	NA	TRBJ2-2	TRBV6-5	TRBD2
TGTGCCAGCAGCTTAGGGACGGATCAGCCCCAGCATTTT	CASSLGTDQPQHF	NA	TRBJ1-5	TRBV7-9	NA
TGCAGCGTATCGGACGGACCCGAGGGCTACACCTTC	CSVSDGPEGYTF	NA	TRBJ1-2	TRBV29-1	NA
TGTGCCAGCAGAACCGCGGGAGTGAACACTGAAGCTTTCTTT	CASRTAGVNTEAFF	NA	TRBJ1-1	TRBV6-6	NA
TGTGCCAGCAGCCAAGACAGTTCCTTCTATGGCTACACCTTC	CASSQDSSFYGYTF	NA	TRBJ1-2	TRBV14	NA
TGTGCCACCAGCAGAGATACCTCTGGGACAGGGCTCAACGAGCAGTACTTC	CATSRDTSGTGLNEQYF	NA	TRBJ2-7	TRBV15	TRBD1
TGTGCCAGCAGTCGGGACAGGGATTGGGAAAAACTGTTTTTT	CASSRDRDWEKLFF	NA	TRBJ1-4	TRBV2	TRBD1
TGTGCCAGCAGGAGGGACAGGGGATCGCGAGAGACCCAGTACTTC	CASRRDRGSRETQYF	NA	TRBJ2-5	TRBV2	TRBD1
TGTGCCAGCAGTTTTCGGGGTCCCACTGAAGCTTTCTTT	CASSFRGPTEAFF	NA	TRBJ1-1	TRBV6-6	NA
TGCGCCAGCAGCGCCACCCCAGGGAGGGAGGTTGGCTACACCTTC	CASSATPGREVGYTF	NA	TRBJ1-2	TRBV5-1	NA
TGTGCCAGCAGCTTAGAGGGGGGGAGAAGTTCACCCCTCCACTTT	CASSLEGGRSSPLHF	NA	TRBJ1-6	TRBV7-2	NA
TGTGCCAGCAGTCCACGACAGGGATACACTGAAGCTTTCTTT	CASSPRQGYTEAFF	NA	TRBJ1-1	TRBV6-1	TRBD1
TGTGCCAGCGCCCGACCAGCTAAGGAGCAGTACTTC	CASARPAKEQYF	NA	TRBJ2-7	TRBV2	NA
TGCAGCGCAGGGACAGCGGCCTCTAAACTGTTTTTT	CSAGTAASKLFF	NA	TRBJ1-4	TRBV29-1	TRBD1
TGTGCCAGCAGCTCCCAGGGGGACTATGGCTACACCTTC	CASSSQGDYGYTF	NA	TRBJ1-2	TRBV5-4	TRBD1
TGTGCCAGCATCCCGGCCGGAGGACCGTGGGGTGGGGAGCTGTTTTTT	CASIPAGGPWGGELFF	NA	TRBJ2-2	TRBV11-1	NA
TGTGCCAGCAGTAAAGGGACAGGGGTTTTTGGCTACACCTTC	CASSKGTGVFGYTF	NA	TRBJ1-2	TRBV2	TRBD1
TGTGCCAGCAGCTCCCAGACAGGGGGCCTGAGGGAGACCCAGTACTTC	CASSSQTGGLRETQYF	NA	TRBJ2-5	TRBV7-9	TRBD1
TGTGCCAGCAGCGTAGCCAGGGCGGAGAACACTGAAGCTTTCTTT	CASSVARAENTEAFF	NA	TRBJ1-1	TRBV9	NA
TGTGCCAGCAGCTTAGGCCGTATGGCAGCCGGCACTGAAGCTTTCTTT	CASSLGRMAAGTEAFF	medium-sized	TRBJ1-1	TRBV7-9	NA
TGTGCCAGCAGTTATGTGGGGCCGGACACTGAAGCTTTCTTT	CASSYVGPDTEAFF	NA	TRBJ1-1	TRBV6-6	NA
TGTGCCAGCACCCCCCGAGCGAGCAATCAGCCCCAGCATTTT	CASTPRASNQPQHF	once	TRBJ1-5	TRBV7-8	NA
TGTGCCAGCAGCGATAATAGACAGGGTGCTAGCACAGATACGCAGTATTTT	CASSDNRQGASTDTQYF	NA	TRBJ2-3	TRBV9	TRBD1
TGCGCCAGCAGCTTGTCAGGACAGGGGCTCAATGAGCAGTTCTTC	CASSLSGQGLNEQFF	NA	TRBJ2-1	TRBV5-1	TRBD1
TGTGCCAGCAGCGCCGGGACAGGGCCTACCTACGAGCAGTACTTC	CASSAGTGPTYEQYF	NA	TRBJ2-7	TRBV9	TRBD1
TGCAGCGTTGAACTGGGGCAAGGAAACACCATATATTTT	CSVELGQGNTIYF	NA	TRBJ1-3	TRBV29-1	NA
TGTGCCACCCGTGACCAAAGACAGGGCGGCAACGAGCAGTACTTC	CATRDQRQGGNEQYF	NA	TRBJ2-7	TRBV10-3	TRBD1
TGTGCCACTGGGGGGGTGATTTCCTCCGGCTACACCTTC	CATGGVISSGYTF	once	TRBJ1-2	TRBV6-5	NA
TGTGCCTGGAGCGTTAGTCACTCTGGGGCCAACGTCCTGACTTTC	CAWSVSHSGANVLTF	NA	TRBJ2-6	TRBV30	NA
TGTGCCAGCAGCCCCAGTCCGACTCCCGGAAACACCATATATTTT	CASSPSPTPGNTIYF	NA	TRBJ1-3	TRBV5-4	NA
TGCGCCAGCAGCTCCAACAGGGGTAGCACTGAAGCTTTCTTT	CASSSNRGSTEAFF	NA	TRBJ1-1	TRBV5-1	TRBD1